This T cell receptor (beta chain) was sequenced in a study of cytomegalovirus exposure and HLA in healthy donors (TCRdb year 2017). Describing the broader study: In an earlier analysis of approximately 500 of the donors, about 270 Gb of sequence data and 117 million unique TCR beta sequences from about 179 million T cells were reported. Approximately 310 gigabases of sequencing data and tens of millions of unique TCR sequences made up an early release that covered 500 to 700 HLA-typed donors. Of the 350 to 400 genotyped donors, approximately 83% fell in the genetic ancestry cluster associated with self-reported Caucasian donors. The study aimed to test whether signatures of past pathogen exposure could be identified by cataloging public T cell receptors. The study used immunosequencing to profile the T cell repertoires of more than 650 subjects and linked those repertoires to cytomegalovirus serostatus. Besides the first cohort of under 700 subjects, a separate validation cohort made up of over 95 different subjects was used. High-throughput TCR immunosequencing, statistical association of individual TCRs with disease status, and machine learning were combined to predict cytomegalovirus infection status. A later analysis re-analyzed previously published TCR beta repertoires from 650 to 800 donors and added high-resolution HLA genotyping to study TCR occurrence patterns. In the later analysis, no new phenotypic data were used to find candidate immune exposures; instead, reliance was placed on TCR beta sequences and their occurrence across donors. An earlier analysis of 587 of the donors used high-throughput TCR beta sequencing to judge whether each TCR beta V gene segment behaved as functional or pseudogenic. Alongside the repertoire data, information on donor age, sex, ethnicity and CMV serostatus was compiled. A later genetic analysis took genome-wide SNP genotypes for 398 of the 666 donors and used that subset as a discovery cohort. All discovery cohort repertoires had been generated using a single sequencing platform. Both class I and class II loci were covered by HLA typing, at four-digit resolution. Typing coverage varied by locus: roughly 629-640 donors for A, B, C, DRB1 and DQB1; around 560 for DQA1; approximately 610 for DPA1; approximately 470 for DPB1. Several DR-DQ haplotypes were treated as single units for association and clustering because of strong linkage in the cohort. Among some 400 genotyped donors of the cohort, an average of approximately 230,000 unique TCR beta nucleotide sequences were sequenced per donor, roughly a sixth of them non-productive. Beyond this particular receptor, the publication reports: A later analysis found that TCR association rates varied across HLA loci, with DRB1 alleles showing the most associated TCRs and HLA-C alleles the fewest. According to a later analysis, parvovirus B19, influenza, CMV and Epstein-Barr virus appeared linked to several top co-occurrence clusters. The classifier was reported to diagnose cytomegalovirus status with high specificity and sensitivity in both the original cohort and the validation cohort. According to a later genetic analysis, donors in an Asian-associated ancestry cluster had fewer N-insertions in productive TCRs than the approximately 650-donor mean. Sequencing depth was assumed to be roughly uniform across donors in the presence/absence analyses, though that assumption may not hold. The study listed 150 to 200 TCR beta chains as associated with cytomegalovirus. At a false discovery rate of 0.05, a later analysis linked approximately 18,000 TCR beta sequences to specific HLA alleles. Linkage disequilibrium might explain the correlated functional status among segregating V segments, but an unknown experimental factor could not be ruled out. HLA typing was unavailable for some donors at each locus, so association tests used only the typed subset. In a later analysis, most CMV-associated TCR beta chains were found to appear HLA-restricted, with HLA associations seemingly driven largely by CMV exposure. In this cohort, only TCR beta chains were sequenced, and detectable features were limited by the absence of alpha or paired-chain data. Strong co-occurrence of HLA alleles, especially DR and DQ, made assigning TCR associations to individual alleles difficult. Some IMGT-functional V segments, including TRBV6-2 and TRBV6-3, could not be distinguished by the 87-base-pair reads and were therefore excluded. A later genetic analysis associated a missense DCLRE1C variant with V-gene and J-gene trimming of TCR beta chains, and an independent cohort replicated the association. The earlier analysis of nearly 600 of the donors excluded approximately 17 rarely observed V segments, including chromosome 9 orphons, because counts were too low. A few of the identified cytomegalovirus-associated TCR beta chains were confirmed in vitro to be specific for cytomegalovirus antigens. A cluster of highly shared sequence variants was judged likely to represent a technical artifact of the sequencing pipeline. In an earlier analysis of 587 of the donors, most TCR beta V segments appeared in productive rearrangements about 87% or about 30% of the time, broadly matching IMGT annotations. A further reported finding was that TCR beta sequences accurately predicted the HLA-A and HLA-B alleles for most subjects in the first cohort. For the cohort, immune exposure information was limited to CMV serostatus. The authors suggested that the approach could potentially be generalized to other disease states and immunological phenotypes. While some public TCRs were present in many individuals, most TCR sequences turned up only very rarely across donors. A later analysis found that HLA-associated TCR beta chains were more clonally expanded and had lower generation probabilities than equally common non-associated chains.

V is trimmed back by 2 bases and J by 14 bases, and the junction contains 7 bases that no gene match accounts for. From the cysteine up to the phenylalanine, the CDR3 has a length of 13 residues. Of all the DNA, just the CDR3 is kept, 39 bases in frame from base 1. The germline V gene gives CDR1 as SGHDN and CDR2 as FVKESK. About this clone itself: It has no known antigen specificity. Base quality data are lacking; no much larger clone is found one base away.

The cohort was made up of about 610 healthy bone marrow donors. All cohort members were sampled while nominally healthy, although unrecorded immune exposures were likely present. The donor tested CMV seronegative, placing the donor among the 300 to 450 seronegative members of the cohort. Every donor gave a peripheral blood sample, and the peripheral blood mononuclear cells from that sample were used for TCR beta sequencing. The Qiagen DNeasy Blood Extraction Kit was used to extract genomic DNA from the blood cell samples. Library creation used the immunoSEQ multiplex PCR assay. For the multiplex PCR, a mixture combining 60 forward primers for TCR Vbeta segments and 13 reverse primers for TCR Jbeta segments was used. The CDR3 region of rearranged TCR beta genes was amplified from genomic DNA by a multiplex PCR assay. The amplified TCR beta libraries were sequenced on the Illumina HiSeq System as 87-base-pair reads. For the original study's pipeline: A later analysis counted tens of millions of unique TCR beta chains across the approximately 700 repertoires, and 10 million to 11 million of these chains were shared by at least two donors. Raw reads were error-corrected and collapsed into unique sequences with a nearest-neighbor algorithm that merged closely related sequences to remove PCR and sequencing errors. Alignment of CDR3 sequences to IMGT reference sequences was used to assign V, D and J gene segments. For a sequence to be retained, a match of at least six nucleotides to both a V gene segment and a J gene segment was required. Rearrangements were classified as productive when the CDR3 lacked stop codons and remained in frame with V and J, and all other rearrangements were classified as non-productive. CDR3 was defined according to IMGT convention as the region running from the second conserved V-encoded cysteine to the conserved J-encoded phenylalanine. Sequences without an unambiguous match to a single V gene segment were excluded from the earlier analysis of about 600 of the donors. An earlier analysis of 587 of the donors called V segments functional above 56.7% productive rearrangements and segregating when the between-donor standard deviation exceeded 5%. To diagnose cytomegalovirus status from the catalog of TCR beta chain sequences, a statistical classification framework was built. V and J gene assignment, in a later analysis, came from comparing TCR nucleotide sequences with IMGT/GENE-DB human TR gene sequences. The TCRdist pipeline was used in a later analysis to assign CDR3 sequences and most-parsimonious VDJ recombination scenarios. In a later analysis, each TCR beta chain was defined by its CDR3 amino acid sequence together with its V-gene family, and reads lacking a unique V-gene family were excluded. In a later analysis, around 600 highly shared, low-generation-probability nucleotide sequences were removed to address suspected cross-contamination and a sequencing artifact. In a later analysis, a clonal expansion index was calculated for each public chain from normalized within-repertoire ranks of inferred template counts. In a later analysis, generation probabilities were computed with a VDJ recombination model fitted to out-of-frame rearrangements, and the resulting probabilities were checked against IGoR. In a later analysis, hypergeometric tests were used to score TCR-TCR, TCR-HLA and TCR-CMV co-occurrence, with a repertoire-size bias correction applied to TCR pairs. A later analysis estimated false discovery rates by permuting HLA or CMV assignments 20 times. In a later analysis, co-occurring TCRs were grouped using DBSCAN, with TCRdist sequence similarity added in when clustering inside HLA-allele-positive subsets. Repertoires with fewer than 30,000 or more than 120,000 public chains were left out of co-occurrence clustering, as were about five repertoires with anomalous nucleotide sharing. The source is immuneACCESS, and TCRdb retained only in-frame sequences with V and J called. Part of the clones is not carried over; for the studies checked, unresolved V genes explain less than half of this, and the remainder is unexplained. V and J calls and clone size follow that table, whereas D and trimming were derived from the DNA. The sample table records some 190,000 clones; 82% of these occur just once. 1.5% of the sample lies in the top ten.

The receptor comes from a man aged 40-49 years in good health and CMV-seronegative. Sequenced input: PBMCs. This chain is built from TRBV14 and TRBJ1-4, and 8 junctional nucleotides match TRBD1. The CDR3 region reads CASSQQGAATLFF. Read as DNA, the sequence is TGTGCCAGCAGCCAACAGGGGGCCGCGACGCTGTTTTTT.